This is a list of T cell receptor beta chains from one sample in a study of patients and donors after allogeneic stem cell transplantation. Each CDR3 protein is one row after TCRdb ran MiXCR on the RT-PCR reads. Of roughly 940,000 distinct CDR3 sequences listed, roughly 18% are singletons. Specimen: blood, either unsorted or a sorted T cell fraction (not recorded which). Source of these receptors: a human donor who was either an allogeneic HSCT recipient or a stem cell or donor lymphocyte infusion donor (not recorded which). It is not recorded whose cells these are; they may come from a transplant donor. Both conserved end residues are part of each CDR3. The D gene is left open where the match is weak. The listing skips clone size in some rows; elsewhere it reads once, few, many or a size class.

d_gene: -; v_gene: TRBV7-3; j_gene: TRBJ2-5; abundance: few; CDR3nt: TGTGCCAGCAGCCCCAAGGGGTTTATGAAGACCCAGTACTTC; CDR3aa: CASSPKGFMKTQYF
d_gene: -; v_gene: TRBV29-1; j_gene: TRBJ2-7; abundance: few; CDR3nt: TGCAGCGTGAGGGGCTACGAGCAGTACTTC; CDR3aa: CSVRGYEQYF
d_gene: TRBD2; v_gene: TRBV5-1; j_gene: TRBJ2-2; abundance: -; CDR3nt: TGCGCCAGCAGCTTGGTAGCGGGAGTTGCCGGGGAGCTGTTTTTT; CDR3aa: CASSLVAGVAGELFF
d_gene: -; v_gene: TRBV9; j_gene: TRBJ2-1; abundance: few; CDR3nt: TGTGCCAGCAGCGTAGTAGGGAGCTCCTACAATGAGCAGTTCTTC; CDR3aa: CASSVVGSSYNEQFF
d_gene: -; v_gene: TRBV24-1; j_gene: TRBJ2-1; abundance: few; CDR3nt: TGTGCCACCAGTGATTTTCCTTCAGGTACCGGGGGACGCAATGAGCAGTTCTTC; CDR3aa: CATSDFPSGTGGRNEQFF
d_gene: -; v_gene: TRBV18; j_gene: TRBJ1-5; abundance: few; CDR3nt: TGTGCCAGCTCCGGAGATTCGGGAAGCAATCAGCCCCAGCATTTT; CDR3aa: CASSGDSGSNQPQHF
d_gene: -; v_gene: TRBV6-5; j_gene: TRBJ2-1; abundance: few; CDR3nt: TGTGCCAGCAGTTACGCCACAGGGACTGAGCAGTTCTTC; CDR3aa: CASSYATGTEQFF
d_gene: -; v_gene: TRBV20-1; j_gene: TRBJ2-7; abundance: many; CDR3nt: TGCAGTGCTATGAGGGGGTCCCACGAGCAGTACTTC; CDR3aa: CSAMRGSHEQYF
d_gene: -; v_gene: TRBV12-5; j_gene: TRBJ2-3; abundance: few; CDR3nt: TGTGCTAGTGGTTTGGTAACCTTTCACCCCACAGATACGCAGTATTTT; CDR3aa: CASGLVTFHPTDTQYF
d_gene: TRBD2; v_gene: TRBV6-5; j_gene: TRBJ2-3; abundance: few; CDR3nt: TGTGCCAGCAGTTATGACTTTACGGGGGGGCCTTCAGATACGCAGTATTTT; CDR3aa: CASSYDFTGGPSDTQYF
d_gene: -; v_gene: TRBV6-2/TRBV6-3; j_gene: TRBJ2-1; abundance: -; CDR3nt: TGTGCCAGCAATCGGGGGTCAGGGGCGAGCAATGAGCAGTTCTTC; CDR3aa: CASNRGSGASNEQFF
d_gene: -; v_gene: TRBV20-1; j_gene: TRBJ1-5; abundance: -; CDR3nt: TGCAGTGCTAGGATCAGGGTTCAGGGCAATCAGCCCCAGCATTTT; CDR3aa: CSARIRVQGNQPQHF
d_gene: -; v_gene: TRBV10-2; j_gene: TRBJ2-5; abundance: few; CDR3nt: TGCGCCAGCAGTGAGTCGAGCAGGTACCAAGAGACCCAGTACTTC; CDR3aa: CASSESSRYQETQYF
d_gene: -; v_gene: TRBV20-1; j_gene: TRBJ2-5; abundance: -; CDR3nt: TGCAGTGCTAGAGATCTTGACTTCCAAGAGACCCAGTACTTC; CDR3aa: CSARDLDFQETQYF
d_gene: -; v_gene: TRBV12-3/TRBV12-4; j_gene: TRBJ2-7; abundance: -; CDR3nt: TGTGCCAGCTCGAAAGCGGTAACCTACGAGCAGTACTTC; CDR3aa: CASSKAVTYEQYF
d_gene: -; v_gene: TRBV7-9; j_gene: TRBJ1-2; abundance: few; CDR3nt: TGTGCCAGCAGCTTAAGGGGGACCTTCTATGGCTACACCTTC; CDR3aa: CASSLRGTFYGYTF
d_gene: -; v_gene: TRBV6-7; j_gene: TRBJ2-7; abundance: few; CDR3nt: TGTGCCAGCAGTTACTCTAGCCGCCGCGGGACCTACGAACAGTACTTC; CDR3aa: CASSYSSRRGTYEQYF
d_gene: -; v_gene: TRBV7-9; j_gene: TRBJ1-1; abundance: -; CDR3nt: TGTGCCAGCAGCCTATCAGGAGCGACAATCGAAGCTTTCTTT; CDR3aa: CASSLSGATIEAFF
d_gene: -; v_gene: TRBV2; j_gene: TRBJ1-5; abundance: -; CDR3nt: TGTGCCAGCAGCGGACACCTCTCCTCTCAGCCCCAGCATTTT; CDR3aa: CASSGHLSSQPQHF
d_gene: TRBD2; v_gene: TRBV9; j_gene: TRBJ2-3; abundance: -; CDR3nt: TGTGCCAGCAGCGAGCTTAAGGCGGGAGGGGCGGATACGCAGTATTTT; CDR3aa: CASSELKAGGADTQYF
d_gene: TRBD2; v_gene: TRBV28; j_gene: TRBJ2-1; abundance: -; CDR3nt: TGTGCCAGCGGTGGACTAGCGATAGGGGCTGAGCAGTTCTTC; CDR3aa: CASGGLAIGAEQFF
d_gene: TRBD2; v_gene: TRBV6-5; j_gene: TRBJ2-7; abundance: -; CDR3nt: TGTGCCAGCAGTTCGTATAGCGGGGGGGCCGCCGAGCAGTACTTC; CDR3aa: CASSSYSGGAAEQYF
d_gene: TRBD2; v_gene: TRBV20-1; j_gene: TRBJ2-2; abundance: few; CDR3nt: TGCAGTGTCTTGATTAGCGGGAGGGTCGGGGAGCTGTTTTTT; CDR3aa: CSVLISGRVGELFF
d_gene: -; v_gene: TRBV12-3/TRBV12-4; j_gene: TRBJ2-2; abundance: few; CDR3nt: TGTGCCAGCAGTCCCTTTGGGAGAAACACCGGGGAGCTGTTTTTT; CDR3aa: CASSPFGRNTGELFF
d_gene: TRBD1; v_gene: TRBV4-2; j_gene: TRBJ2-2; abundance: -; CDR3nt: TGTGCCAGCAGCCAAGGAGGGACAGCCCCGAACACCGGGGAGCTGTTTTTT; CDR3aa: CASSQGGTAPNTGELFF
d_gene: TRBD1; v_gene: TRBV20-1; j_gene: TRBJ1-2; abundance: -; CDR3nt: TGCAGTGCTACTTACCGGGACAGGGGATATGGCTACACCTTC; CDR3aa: CSATYRDRGYGYTF
d_gene: -; v_gene: TRBV27; j_gene: TRBJ1-2; abundance: few; CDR3nt: TGTGCCAGCAGTTTAATTGGGGGCGGCTATGGCTACACCTTC; CDR3aa: CASSLIGGGYGYTF
d_gene: -; v_gene: TRBV5-1; j_gene: TRBJ2-2; abundance: few; CDR3nt: TGCGCCAGCAGCTTGGTGAAGAACACCGGGGAGCTGTTTTTT; CDR3aa: CASSLVKNTGELFF
d_gene: -; v_gene: TRBV7-9; j_gene: TRBJ2-3; abundance: many; CDR3nt: TGTGCCAGCAGCTTAGACGGGAGAGGGGCAGATACGCAGTATTTT; CDR3aa: CASSLDGRGADTQYF
d_gene: -; v_gene: TRBV2; j_gene: TRBJ2-5; abundance: few; CDR3nt: TGTGCCAGCAGAAGAGGTGGGAAAATGGAGACCCAGTACTTC; CDR3aa: CASRRGGKMETQYF
d_gene: -; v_gene: TRBV4-2; j_gene: TRBJ2-5; abundance: many; CDR3nt: TGTGCCAGCAGCCAAGATGGAGGGGACCAAGAGACCCAGTACTTC; CDR3aa: CASSQDGGDQETQYF
d_gene: TRBD2; v_gene: TRBV5-1; j_gene: TRBJ2-3; abundance: -; CDR3nt: TGCGCCAGCAGCTTGGCCAGCGGGATATACACAGATACGCAGTATTTT; CDR3aa: CASSLASGIYTDTQYF
d_gene: TRBD1; v_gene: TRBV9; j_gene: TRBJ1-5; abundance: -; CDR3nt: TGTGCCAGCAGCGTTGGACAGGGTTTCAATCAGCCCCAGCATTTT; CDR3aa: CASSVGQGFNQPQHF
d_gene: TRBD2; v_gene: TRBV20-1; j_gene: TRBJ2-3; abundance: many; CDR3nt: TGCAGTGCTCGGGGACTAGCGGGTAGCACAGATACGCAGTATTTT; CDR3aa: CSARGLAGSTDTQYF
d_gene: -; v_gene: TRBV18; j_gene: TRBJ1-2; abundance: few; CDR3nt: TGTGCCAGCTCACCTCTGGGAGGAGACTATGGCTACACCTTC; CDR3aa: CASSPLGGDYGYTF
d_gene: -; v_gene: TRBV27; j_gene: TRBJ2-1; abundance: -; CDR3nt: TGTGGGGCGGGGCAATACAATGAGCAGTTCTTC; CDR3aa: CGAGQYNEQFF
d_gene: TRBD2; v_gene: TRBV7-7; j_gene: TRBJ2-2; abundance: -; CDR3nt: TGTGCCAGCTTAGCGGGAACGAACACCGGGGAGCTGTTTTTT; CDR3aa: CASLAGTNTGELFF
d_gene: TRBD2; v_gene: TRBV7-9; j_gene: TRBJ2-7; abundance: once; CDR3nt: TGTGCCAGCAGCTTCAGTAGCGGGGGCCGGCAGTACTTC; CDR3aa: CASSFSSGGRQYF
d_gene: TRBD1; v_gene: TRBV25-1; j_gene: TRBJ1-6; abundance: many; CDR3nt: TGTGCCAGCAGTGGGCGGACAGGGATTAGTTCACCCCTCCACTTT; CDR3aa: CASSGRTGISSPLHF
d_gene: TRBD2; v_gene: TRBV11-1; j_gene: TRBJ2-7; abundance: -; CDR3nt: TGTGCCAGCAGCGCCGGGAGGTTGCGGGACCTCTCCTACGAGCAGTACTTC; CDR3aa: CASSAGRLRDLSYEQYF
d_gene: TRBD1; v_gene: TRBV12-3/TRBV12-4; j_gene: TRBJ2-7; abundance: few; CDR3nt: TGTGCCAGCAGTCGGAAGGGGACAGGGATATACGAGCAGTACTTC; CDR3aa: CASSRKGTGIYEQYF
d_gene: -; v_gene: TRBV5-6; j_gene: TRBJ2-1; abundance: -; CDR3nt: TGTGCCAGCAGCTTGGGGAGGAACCCCTACAATGAGCAGTTCTTC; CDR3aa: CASSLGRNPYNEQFF
d_gene: -; v_gene: TRBV7-3; j_gene: TRBJ2-3; abundance: few; CDR3nt: TGTGCCAGCAGCCCCTCGGCAGAGTACACAGATACGCAGTATTTT; CDR3aa: CASSPSAEYTDTQYF
d_gene: -; v_gene: TRBV5-6; j_gene: TRBJ1-1; abundance: many; CDR3nt: TGTGCCAGCAGCTTAGACAAGAACACTGAAGCTTTCTTT; CDR3aa: CASSLDKNTEAFF
d_gene: -; v_gene: TRBV19; j_gene: TRBJ2-1; abundance: -; CDR3nt: TGTGCCAGTAGTATAGGGCAGCCTCACTACAATGAGCAGTTCTTC; CDR3aa: CASSIGQPHYNEQFF
d_gene: -; v_gene: TRBV29-1; j_gene: TRBJ1-4; abundance: few; CDR3nt: TGCAGCGTTGTCAGGACAGCAGATGAAAAACTGTTTTTT; CDR3aa: CSVVRTADEKLFF
d_gene: -; v_gene: TRBV4-3; j_gene: TRBJ1-1; abundance: -; CDR3nt: TGCGCCAGCAGCCAAGATCGAACAGTGGGTGGGGGCGCTGAAGCTTTCTTT; CDR3aa: CASSQDRTVGGGAEAFF
d_gene: TRBD1; v_gene: TRBV6-1; j_gene: TRBJ1-2; abundance: -; CDR3nt: TGTGCCAGCAGTGCAGGGGACAGGCTCTATGGCTACACCTTC; CDR3aa: CASSAGDRLYGYTF
d_gene: -; v_gene: TRBV6-2/TRBV6-3; j_gene: TRBJ1-1; abundance: few; CDR3nt: TGTGCCAGCAGTAGGGGGACTTCTGAAGCTTTCTTT; CDR3aa: CASSRGTSEAFF
d_gene: -; v_gene: TRBV20-1; j_gene: TRBJ2-1; abundance: few; CDR3nt: TGCAGTGCCATCCTACCTACTAGTAACGGGAATGAGCAGTTCTTC; CDR3aa: CSAILPTSNGNEQFF